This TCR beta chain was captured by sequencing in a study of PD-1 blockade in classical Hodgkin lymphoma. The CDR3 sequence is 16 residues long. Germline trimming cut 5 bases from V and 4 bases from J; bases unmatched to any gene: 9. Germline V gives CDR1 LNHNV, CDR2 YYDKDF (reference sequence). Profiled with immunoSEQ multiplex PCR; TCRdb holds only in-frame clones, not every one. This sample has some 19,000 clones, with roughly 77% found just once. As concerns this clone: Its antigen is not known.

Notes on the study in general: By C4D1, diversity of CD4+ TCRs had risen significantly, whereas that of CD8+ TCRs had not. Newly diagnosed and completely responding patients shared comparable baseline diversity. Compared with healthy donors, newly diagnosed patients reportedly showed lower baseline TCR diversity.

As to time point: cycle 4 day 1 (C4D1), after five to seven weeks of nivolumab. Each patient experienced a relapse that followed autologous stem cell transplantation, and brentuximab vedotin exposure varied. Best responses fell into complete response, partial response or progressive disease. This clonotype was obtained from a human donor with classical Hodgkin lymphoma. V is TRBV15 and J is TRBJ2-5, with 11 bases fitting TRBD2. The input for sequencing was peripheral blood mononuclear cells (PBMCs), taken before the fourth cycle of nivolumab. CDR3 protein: CATSGLAGLAGETQYF. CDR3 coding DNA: TGTGCCACCAGCGGCCTCGCCGGACTAGCGGGAGAGACCCAGTACTTC.